This record covers a single TCR beta chain. Original handling: The assay estimated nucleated cells by amplifying reference gene primers. Assay: immunoSEQ multiplex PCR; the TCRdb copy retains only in-frame clones and omits some. V and J calls and clone size are copied from that table; D and trimming were computed from the DNA. This sample yields 90,000 to 100,000 clones, of which almost 85% are seen a single time; roughly 10% belongs to the top ten. These data come from a study of blood T cell repertoires in COVID-19. Background on the study: The United States, Italy and Spain were the sources of the acute and convalescent COVID-19 samples. The analysed material was cDNA or gDNA that came from T cells, B-cell-depleted T cells, or PBMCs.

The CDR3 sequence is 14 residues long. Losses at the gene ends were 4 bases for V and 4 bases for J; bases not matched to a gene: 4. Germline lookup yields CDR1 KGHSH and CDR2 LQKENI. The sample taken for sequencing was peripheral blood. The J gene is TRBJ2-5, the V gene TRBV18; 9 bases fit TRBD1. The receptor comes from a man aged 65 to 85 with acute or convalescent COVID-19. The CDR3 DNA is TGTGCCAGCTCACGACCGGGACAGGGAGAGACCCAGTACTTC. Its translation is CASSRPGQGETQYF.